This T cell receptor beta chain was sequenced for a study of shared clonotypes between healthy human individuals. None of the donors, who were healthy HIV-negative adults, had recently had acute infections or vaccinations. CD45RO+ cells and CCR7-negative CD45RA+ TemRA cells were combined as CD8 memory. Many counts were recorded for this clone. The assay was immunoSEQ multiplex PCR, and TCRdb's table has in-frame clones only and misses some. This sample carries hundreds of thousands of clones, 80% to 90% of them seen once, and the ten largest clones take about 16%. The CDR3 has 15 amino acids. Trimming shortened V by 1 base and J by 4 bases, and 11 bases separated the two germline ends. Germline V gene data show CDR1 as SEHNR and CDR2 as FQNEAQ (reference sequence).

Sequenced input: memory CD8+ T cells sorted from blood. Regarding subset: CD45RO+ cells pooled with CCR7-negative TemRA cells. This clonotype was obtained from a man between 18 and 29 years old in good health. This chain uses TRBV7-9 with TRBJ2-1, with D maybe TRBD1 (6 bases). CDR3 coding DNA: TGTGCCAGCAGCTTAGGTAGGGACACATACAATGAGCAGTTCTTC. Its translation is CASSLGRDTYNEQFF.